Below are 3 T cell receptor beta chains sequenced from a single sample in a study of blood T cell repertoires in COVID-19. TCRdb's copy holds only in-frame clones and misses some; the assay was immunoSEQ multiplex PCR. The table has some 200,000 clones, 60% to 80% seen once. The sequenced sample consisted of peripheral blood. The source is a woman aged 70-85 years with acute or convalescent COVID-19.

The chain couples TRBV18 to TRBJ2-1; a weak D match, TRBD1 (6 bases). Germline loops: CDR1 KGHSH, CDR2 LQKENI. V lost 4 bases, J lost 2 bases, and 15 bases lay in between. This CDR3 region has 16 residues. The CDR3 loop reads CASSLGGSGPYNEQFF. CDR3 coding DNA: TGTGCCAGCTCACTTGGGGGCTCGGGGCCCTACAATGAGCAGTTCTTC.

The gene calls are TRBV6-2 or TRBV6-3 and TRBJ1-2, with TRBD1 identical over 7 bases. This CDR3 region has 15 residues. Germline CDR1 and CDR2: MNHEY and SVGEGT. V shed 0 bases, J shed 3 bases, and the junction held 4 bases outside the gene matches. The CDR3 loop is CASSYSGQNHYGYTF. The CDR3 coding sequence is TGTGCCAGCAGTTACTCGGGACAGAATCACTATGGCTACACCTTC.

The V gene is TRBV10-3, the J gene TRBJ2-2; TRBD2 matches 13 bases. With 7 bases clipped from V and 1 base from J, the junction kept 9 bases outside the gene matches. CDR1 ENHRY and CDR2 SYGVKD come from the germline V gene. The CDR3 has 18 residues. CDR3: CAITPGLAGRGNTGELFF. CDR3 DNA sequence: TGTGCCATCACCCCGGGACTAGCGGGACGGGGGAACACCGGGGAGCTGTTTTTT.